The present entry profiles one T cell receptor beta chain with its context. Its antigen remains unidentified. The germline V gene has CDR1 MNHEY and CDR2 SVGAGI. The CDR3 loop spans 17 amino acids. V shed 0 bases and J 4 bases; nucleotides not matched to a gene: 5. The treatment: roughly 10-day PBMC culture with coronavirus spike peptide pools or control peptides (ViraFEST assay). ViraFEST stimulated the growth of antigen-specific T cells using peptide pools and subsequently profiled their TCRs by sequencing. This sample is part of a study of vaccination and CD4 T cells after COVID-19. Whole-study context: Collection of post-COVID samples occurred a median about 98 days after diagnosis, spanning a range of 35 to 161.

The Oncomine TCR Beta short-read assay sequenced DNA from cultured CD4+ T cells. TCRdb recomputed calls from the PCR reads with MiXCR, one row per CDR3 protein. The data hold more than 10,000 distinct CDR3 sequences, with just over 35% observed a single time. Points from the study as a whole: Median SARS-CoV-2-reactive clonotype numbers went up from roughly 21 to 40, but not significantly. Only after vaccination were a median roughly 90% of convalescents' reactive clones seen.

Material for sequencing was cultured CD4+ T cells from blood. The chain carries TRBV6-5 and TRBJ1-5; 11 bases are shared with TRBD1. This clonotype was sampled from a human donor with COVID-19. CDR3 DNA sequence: TGTGCCAGCAGTTACTCCAAGGACAGGGGGCTGAATCAGCCCCAGCATTTT. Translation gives CASSYSKDRGLNQPQHF.